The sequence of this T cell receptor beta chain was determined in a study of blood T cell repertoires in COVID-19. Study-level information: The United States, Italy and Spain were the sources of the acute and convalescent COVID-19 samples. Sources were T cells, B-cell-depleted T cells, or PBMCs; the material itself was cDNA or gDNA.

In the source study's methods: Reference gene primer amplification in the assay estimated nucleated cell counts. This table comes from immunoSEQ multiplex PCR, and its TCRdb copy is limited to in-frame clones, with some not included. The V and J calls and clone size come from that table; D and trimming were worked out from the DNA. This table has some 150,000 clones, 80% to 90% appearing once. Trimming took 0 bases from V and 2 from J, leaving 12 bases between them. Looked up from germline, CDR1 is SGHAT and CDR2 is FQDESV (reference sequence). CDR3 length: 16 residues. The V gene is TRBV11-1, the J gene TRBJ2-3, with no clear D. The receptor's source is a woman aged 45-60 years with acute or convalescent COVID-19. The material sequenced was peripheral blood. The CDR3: CASSLAWAGTTDTQYF. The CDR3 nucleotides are TGTGCCAGCAGCTTAGCGTGGGCCGGCACCACAGATACGCAGTATTTT.